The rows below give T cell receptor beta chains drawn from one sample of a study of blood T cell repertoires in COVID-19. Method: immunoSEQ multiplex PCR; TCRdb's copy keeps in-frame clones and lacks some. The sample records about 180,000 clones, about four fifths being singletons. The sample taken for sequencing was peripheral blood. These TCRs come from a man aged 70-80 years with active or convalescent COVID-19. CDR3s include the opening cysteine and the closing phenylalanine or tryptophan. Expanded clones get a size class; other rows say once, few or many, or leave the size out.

CDR3 protein: CASSLGSSGTKNIQYF
V gene: TRBV5-1
J gene: TRBJ2-4
clone size: NA

CDR3 protein: CASSLTSGVGGELFF
V gene: TRBV6-2/TRBV6-3
J gene: TRBJ2-2
clone size: few

CDR3 protein: CASSESRQGGVNEQFF
V gene: TRBV10-1
J gene: TRBJ2-1
clone size: few

CDR3 protein: CASGSGQAAYEQYF
V gene: TRBV28
J gene: TRBJ2-7
clone size: NA

CDR3 protein: CSVGDRPSEQYF
V gene: TRBV29-1
J gene: TRBJ2-7
clone size: NA

CDR3 protein: CASSPPGDRGSEQYF
V gene: TRBV5-4
J gene: TRBJ2-7
clone size: NA

CDR3 protein: CAISGDRAYYGYTF
V gene: TRBV10-3
J gene: TRBJ1-2
clone size: NA

CDR3 protein: CASSQAGAGGNEQYF
V gene: TRBV3-1/TRBV3-2
J gene: TRBJ2-7
clone size: NA

CDR3 protein: CASSVVAGFSTDTQYF
V gene: TRBV9
J gene: TRBJ2-3
clone size: NA

CDR3 protein: CATSDLRQGESPRTIYGYTF
V gene: TRBV24-1
J gene: TRBJ1-2
clone size: once

CDR3 protein: CASSVTGANNEQFF
V gene: TRBV9
J gene: TRBJ2-1
clone size: NA

CDR3 protein: CASSPMGGIQETQYF
V gene: TRBV18
J gene: TRBJ2-5
clone size: NA

CDR3 protein: CASSPGAGAFQETQYF
V gene: TRBV7-9
J gene: TRBJ2-5
clone size: NA

CDR3 protein: CASSLERSGNTIYF
V gene: TRBV7-6
J gene: TRBJ1-3
clone size: few

CDR3 protein: CACTGTYREGGYTF
V gene: TRBV30
J gene: TRBJ1-2
clone size: NA

CDR3 protein: CASHAPGGLMTEAFF
V gene: TRBV7-9
J gene: TRBJ1-1
clone size: NA